This T cell receptor (beta chain) is drawn from a study of Ad26.COV2.S vaccination and SARS-CoV-2 variants. Measured with immunoSEQ multiplex PCR; TCRdb has only the in-frame clones, and not every one. Counted here are 300,000 to 400,000 clones, about 88% occurring once; the ten biggest clones make up around a tenth. Worth noting for this clone: The antigen is undetermined.

This sample's treatment: roughly 20 received Ad26.COV2.S at low or high dose, single or two shots; roughly five received placebo; per-sample allocation not given. Day 63 following the first vaccine or placebo injection was when the samples were taken. Study outcomes and limitations: Reported post-vaccination CD8+ and CD4+ T cell responses to spike showed substantial breadth.

Looked up from germline, CDR1 is LGHDT and CDR2 is YNNKEL (reference sequence). The CDR3 runs to 14 residues. Between the trimmed V and J ends, which lost 6 bases and 0 bases, there was a span of 11 bases. The starting material was peripheral blood, obtained in a trial of Ad26.COV2.S vaccine versus placebo. J is TRBJ1-2 and V is TRBV3-1 (or the pseudogene TRBV3-2); D remains ambiguous. This sequence was found in a person aged 18-65 years who received the Ad26.COV2.S COVID-19 vaccine or a placebo. CDR3 loop: CASRLTSTNYGYTF. CDR3 coding DNA: TGTGCCAGCAGACTTACGTCCACTAACTATGGCTACACCTTC.